The T cell receptor beta chain under discussion was sequenced for a study of response to subunit inactivated influenza vaccine. Findings and caveats of the study: It was suggested by the authors that few new T cells are recruited by each seasonal influenza vaccination.

This clonotype was detected ten times or more. The antigen is not known. One entry per CDR3 protein results from TCRdb running MiXCR on the RT-PCR reads. The table lists under 850,000 distinct CDR3 sequences, less than 20% of them singletons. There are 13 residues in the CDR3. Germline V gives CDR1 SQVTM, CDR2 ANQGSEA. Unmatched junction bases numbered 11, after V lost 6 bases and J lost 6 bases. Sequenced material: PBMCs from blood, taken less than 6 days after vaccination. The chain uses TRBV29-1 and TRBJ2-7; 7 nucleotides align to TRBD1. The TCR was taken from a man in his fifties who received an inactivated influenza vaccine. Here the CDR3 reads CSVYTGVWGEQYF. CDR3 DNA: TGCAGCGTGTACACAGGGGTCTGGGGCGAGCAGTACTTC.